This TCR beta chain stems from a study of T cells in Graves' hyperthyroidism and ophthalmopathy. Study-wide results and caveats: Among clonotypes expanded in thyroid above 0.001, most were also found in blood.

Investigators excluded patients with uncontrolled infection, other autoimmune disease, pregnancy or lactation. Each diagnosis drew on symptoms, thyroxine, TRAb, thyroid ultrasound and orbital computed tomography findings. Trimming shortened V by 3 bases and J by 5 bases, and 17 bases separated the two germline ends. CDR1 and CDR2 (germline): DFQATT, SNEGSKA (reference sequence). CDR3 length: 14 amino acids. Amplified regions were TCR beta CDR3 sequences from RNA transcripts. First-round RT-PCR targeting the TCR CDR3 was performed with the HTBI primer set. Via MiXCR, TCRdb re-called the multiplex PCR reads, giving one row per CDR3 protein. Of approximately 410,000 distinct CDR3 sequences listed, about 14% are singletons. Points on this clonotype: The antigen is undetermined.

Sequenced: blood. This receptor was obtained from a man aged 18 to 29 with Graves' ophthalmopathy. The chain carries TRBV20-1 and TRBJ2-7, with a possible D match to TRBD2 (7 bases). CDR3 sequence (DNA): TGCAGTGCTAGTCCTTGGGGGGGCGGAGACGAGCAGTACTTC. Protein sequence: CSASPWGGGDEQYF.